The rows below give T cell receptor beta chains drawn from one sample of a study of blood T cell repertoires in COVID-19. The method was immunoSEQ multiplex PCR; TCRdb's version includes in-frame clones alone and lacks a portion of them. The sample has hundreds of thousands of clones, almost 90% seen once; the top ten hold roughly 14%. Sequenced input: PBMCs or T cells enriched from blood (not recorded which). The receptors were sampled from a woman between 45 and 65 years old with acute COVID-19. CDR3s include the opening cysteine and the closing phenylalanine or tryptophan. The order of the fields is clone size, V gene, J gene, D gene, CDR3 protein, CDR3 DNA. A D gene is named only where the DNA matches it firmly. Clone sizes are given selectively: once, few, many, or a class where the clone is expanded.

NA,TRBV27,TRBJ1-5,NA,CASSGRINQPQHF,TGTGCCAGCAGTGGCAGGATCAATCAGCCCCAGCATTTT
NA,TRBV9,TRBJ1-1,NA,CASRRGLSNTEAFF,TGTGCCAGCAGGAGAGGACTCTCGAACACTGAAGCTTTCTTT
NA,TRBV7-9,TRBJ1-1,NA,CASSLFGGRGEAFF,TGTGCCAGCAGCTTGTTCGGTGGTCGGGGGGAAGCTTTCTTT
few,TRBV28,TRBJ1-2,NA,CASREGGTNYGYTF,TGTGCCAGCAGGGAAGGGGGAACTAACTATGGCTACACCTTC
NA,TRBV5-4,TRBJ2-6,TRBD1,CASNPGGSGANVLTF,TGTGCCAGCAACCCAGGGGGCTCTGGGGCCAACGTCCTGACTTTC
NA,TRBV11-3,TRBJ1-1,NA,CASSLEIDTEAFF,TGTGCCAGCAGCTTAGAAATAGACACTGAAGCTTTCTTT
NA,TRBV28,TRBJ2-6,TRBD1,CASNRGSGANVLTF,TGTGCCAGCAACAGGGGCTCTGGGGCCAACGTCCTGACTTTC
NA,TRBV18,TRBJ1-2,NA,CASSPSGQPNYGYTF,TGTGCCAGCTCACCAAGCGGCCAGCCAAACTATGGCTACACCTTC
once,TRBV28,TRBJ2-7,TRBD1,CASTGVGSSYEQYF,TGTGCTAGCACAGGGGTGGGTAGCTCCTACGAGCAGTACTTC
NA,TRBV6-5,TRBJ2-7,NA,CASSSTGASGSEQYF,TGTGCCAGCAGTTCCACAGGGGCAAGCGGGAGTGAGCAGTACTTC
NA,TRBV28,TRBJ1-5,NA,CASRMEANQPQHF,TGTGCCAGCAGAATGGAGGCCAATCAGCCCCAGCATTTT
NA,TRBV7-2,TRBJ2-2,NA,CASSLIINTGELFF,TGTGCCAGCAGCTTAATAATAAACACCGGGGAGCTGTTTTTT
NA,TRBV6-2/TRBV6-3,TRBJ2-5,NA,CASSGQRDYQETQYF,TGTGCCAGCAGTGGACAGCGGGACTACCAAGAGACCCAGTACTTC
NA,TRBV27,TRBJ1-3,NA,CASSLRQVAGNTIYF,TGTGCCAGCAGTTTACGTCAGGTCGCTGGAAACACCATATATTTT
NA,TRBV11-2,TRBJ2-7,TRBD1,CASSATGGAILTEQYF,TGTGCCAGCAGCGCGACAGGGGGCGCGATCCTTACCGAGCAGTACTTC
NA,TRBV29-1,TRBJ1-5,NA,CSVEDDDLNQPQHF,TGCAGCGTTGAAGACGACGACTTAAATCAGCCCCAGCATTTT
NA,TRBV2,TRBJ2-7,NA,CASSEIYEQYF,TGTGCCAGCAGTGAAATATACGAGCAGTACTTC
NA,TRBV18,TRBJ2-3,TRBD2,CASSPRGLAGVDTQYF,TGTGCCAGCTCACCACGCGGACTAGCGGGTGTAGATACGCAGTATTTT
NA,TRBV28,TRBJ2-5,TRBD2,CASSPSGLEETQYF,TGTGCCAGCAGTCCCTCGGGACTAGAAGAGACCCAGTACTTC
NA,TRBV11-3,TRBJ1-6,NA,CASSLYEDSPLHF,TGTGCCAGCAGCTTATACGAGGATTCACCCCTCCACTTT
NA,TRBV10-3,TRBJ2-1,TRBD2,CAIGRATSDYNEQFF,TGTGCCATCGGGCGGGCCACTAGCGACTACAATGAGCAGTTCTTC
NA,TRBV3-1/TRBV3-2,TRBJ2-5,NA,CASSQDFKDSQETQYF,TGTGCCAGCAGCCAAGATTTTAAGGACAGTCAGGAGACCCAGTACTTC
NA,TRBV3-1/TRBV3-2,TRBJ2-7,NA,CASSQAFYEQYF,TGTGCCAGCAGCCAAGCCTTCTACGAGCAGTACTTC
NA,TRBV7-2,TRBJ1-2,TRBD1,CASSLTGTGGYGYTF,TGTGCCAGCAGCTTGACCGGGACAGGGGGCTATGGCTACACCTTC